The 26 T cell receptor beta chains presented below share a single source sample, sequenced in a study of Tregs in tolerant kidney transplant recipients. Related graft donors supplied nonmyeloablative bone marrow transplants, and mixed chimerism was transient. Data came from immunoSEQ multiplex PCR; TCRdb stores just in-frame clones and leaves some out. The table records roughly 80,000 clones, around 90% of them present only once. Source: CD4+ T cells from blood (PBMCs), taken 24 months after the transplant. These receptor sequences come from a human patient who received a combined kidney and bone marrow transplant. Some T cells may originate from the graft donor.

The chain links TRBV19 to TRBJ1-1, with TRBD1 matching over 12 bases. The V gene end was trimmed by 6 bases and the J gene end by 6 bases; junction bases not matched to a gene: 5. The germline CDR1 and CDR2 sequences are LNHDA and SQIVND (reference sequence). This CDR3 contains 14 residues. CDR3 sequence (DNA): TGTGCCAGTAGACAGGGACAGGGGGCCTCTGAAGCTTTCTTT. Translating it yields CASRQGQGASEAFF.

The gene calls are TRBV11-3 and TRBJ1-1; TRBD1 is a possible D gene (5 bases). From germline, CDR1 is SGHNT and CDR2 YENEEA. This CDR3 has 12 residues. Trimming cost V 6 bases and J 5 bases, with 10 bases left between them. DNA of the CDR3: TGTGCCAGCAGAGGGGCCGGGACTGAAGCTTTCTTT. Translation gives CASRGAGTEAFF.

V and J are TRBV7-2 and TRBJ2-7; 10 nucleotides align to TRBD2. V was clipped by 6 bases and J by 2 bases; unmatched bases: 7. The CDR3 totals 15 residues. Germline V CDR1 and CDR2: SGHTA, FQGNSA. CDR3: CASSPVAGGPYEQYF. The CDR3 DNA is TGTGCCAGCAGTCCGGTAGCGGGAGGTCCCTACGAGCAGTACTTC.

The gene calls are TRBV27 and TRBJ2-2, with D maybe TRBD2 (6 bases). The CDR3 has 17 amino acids. Germline CDR1 MNHEY, CDR2 SMNVEV (reference sequence). The germline V and J ends were trimmed by 5 bases and 0 bases, with 16 bases remaining between them. CDR3 in DNA: TGTGCCAGCAGTCAGCTAGCGCTAGCTCCGAACACCGGGGAGCTGTTTTTT. Protein: CASSQLALAPNTGELFF.

V gene TRBV5-1 combines with J gene TRBJ2-5; D is possibly TRBD2 (5 bases). The CDR3 runs 13 residues. Trimming removed 4 bases from V and 3 bases from J, with 10 bases in between. Germline V lookup: CDR1 SGHRS, CDR2 YFSETQ. DNA of the CDR3: TGCGCCAGCAGCCCATCCGGGGAAGAGACCCAGTACTTC. Its protein is CASSPSGEETQYF.

The rearrangement joins TRBV7-9 to TRBJ2-7; maybe TRBD2 (5 bases). From germline, CDR1 is SEHNR and CDR2 FQNEAQ (reference sequence). The CDR3 runs 14 residues. Trimming took 1 base from V and 7 from J, leaving 14 bases between them. CDR3 in amino acids: CASSLDTASGEQYF. In nucleotides, the CDR3 is TGTGCCAGCAGCTTAGACACGGCTTCGGGGGAGCAGTACTTC.

The rearrangement uses TRBV13 and TRBJ2-3; 8 bases align to TRBD1. The CDR3 has 14 amino acids. Per the germline V gene, CDR1 is PRHDT and CDR2 is FYEKMQ (reference sequence). J was trimmed by 3 bases and V by 7 bases; bases with no gene match: 6. In DNA form, the CDR3 reads TGTGCCAGCAAGACAGGGGTAAGAACAGATACGCAGTATTTT. It is translated as CASKTGVRTDTQYF.

The rearrangement uses TRBV6-5 and TRBJ1-2; D remains ambiguous. In germline, CDR1 is MNHEY, CDR2 SVGAGI. The CDR3 loop spans 13 amino acids. Trimming removed 5 bases from V and 8 bases from J, with 15 bases in between. The CDR3 DNA reads TGTGCCAGCAGTGGCGGTCGGGTCGGGGGCTACACCTTC. The encoded protein is CASSGGRVGGYTF.

The chain has TRBV28 and TRBJ1-5; 7 bases match TRBD1. Germline V gives CDR1 MDHEN, CDR2 SYDVKM. Germline trimming cut 6 bases from V and 13 bases from J; bases unmatched to any gene: 12. CDR3 size: 13 residues. Written as DNA, the CDR3 is TGTGCCAGCAGCCAGGGACAGCCCTCGGGTCAGCATTTT. Its translation is CASSQGQPSGQHF.

The rearrangement links TRBV7-6 to TRBJ1-3; D gene ambiguous. Germline V gives CDR1 SGHVS, CDR2 FNYEAQ. V lost 1 base and J lost 0, with 22 bases in between. The CDR3 consists of 20 residues. In DNA form, the CDR3 reads TGTGCCAGCAGCTTAGACCGATCGGCGGGCAGGCTAAACTCTGGAAACACCATATATTTT. This codes for CASSLDRSAGRLNSGNTIYF.

The chain recombines TRBV27 with TRBJ1-2; 8 positions agree with TRBD1. V was pared by 5 bases and J by 4 bases, with 6 bases of the junction left unmatched. CDR1 is MNHEY and CDR2 is SMNVEV in the germline V gene (reference sequence). This CDR3 has 14 amino acids. CDR3 nucleotide sequence: TGTGCCAGCAGTCCCCCGGGACAGGTCTATGGCTACACCTTC. Translation: CASSPPGQVYGYTF.

The chain employs TRBV19 and TRBJ1-5, with D perhaps TRBD1 (6 bases). The V gene lost 10 bases and the J gene lost 3 bases, with 7 bases spanning the gap. The CDR3 extends over 11 amino acids. The germline V gene has CDR1 LNHDA and CDR2 SQIVND (reference sequence). Here the CDR3 DNA reads TGTGCCACGGGACACAATCAGCCCCAGCATTTT. This codes for CATGHNQPQHF.

The chain recombines TRBV4-2 with TRBJ2-7; unclear D gene. Germline assignment: CDR1 LGHNA and CDR2 YNFKEQ. V shed 4 bases and J shed 0 bases, with 13 bases lying between them. The CDR3 is made up of 15 amino acids. The CDR3 DNA reads TGTGCCAGCAGCCGCGGCGACCCGAGCTCCTACGAGCAGTACTTC. As protein: CASSRGDPSSYEQYF.

This chain connects TRBV30 to TRBJ2-7, with 11 bases identical to TRBD2. This CDR3 region has 14 residues. V was pared by 1 base and J by 4 bases, with 3 bases of the junction left unmatched. Germline CDR1 is GTSNPN and CDR2 is SVGIG (reference sequence). CDR3 protein: CAWSGRTSGYEQYF. The CDR3 DNA reads TGTGCCTGGAGTGGGCGGACTAGCGGGTACGAGCAGTACTTC.

The chain couples TRBV15 to TRBJ1-6; TRBD1 aligns across 7 bases. Germline V gives CDR1 LNHNV, CDR2 YYDKDF (reference sequence). CDR3 length: 15 amino acids. The V segment lost 1 base and the J segment 10 bases; nucleotides outside the gene matches: 7. CDR3 in amino acids: CATSRATSGGSPLHF. The CDR3 DNA reads TGTGCCACCAGCAGAGCAACCTCAGGGGGATCACCCCTCCACTTT.

This clone was detected only once. This chain joins TRBV21-1 and TRBJ2-3; TRBD2, the table's D call, was not compared with the DNA. TRBV21-1 corresponds to a pseudogene. This CDR3 is 17 amino acids long. This chain's CDR3 is CASSKVRNGRPSDTQYF. The CDR3 nucleotides are TGTGCCAGCAGCAAAGTTCGAAACGGGAGACCTTCAGATACGCAGTATTTT.

The chain links TRBV14 to TRBJ2-3; 8 bases map to TRBD2. The V gene end was trimmed by 10 bases and the J gene end by 5 bases; junction bases not matched to a gene: 11. CDR3 size: 14 residues. From germline, CDR1 is SGHDN and CDR2 FVKESK. The CDR3 DNA is TGTGCCACCGCCCGCGTAGCGGGGTTAGATACGCAGTATTTT. Its translation: CATARVAGLDTQYF. The full variable domain, completed using reference TRBV14 and TRBJ2-3, is EAGVTQFPSHSVIEKGQTVTLRCDPISGHDNLYWYRRVMGKEIKFLLHFVKESKQDESGMPNNRFLAERTGGTYSTLKVQPAELEDSGVYFCATARVAGLDTQYFGPGTRLTVL.

Points on this clone: At one end, the junction sequence differs from germline, possibly due to a read error. The rearrangement joins TRBV29-1 to TRBJ2-7, with D perhaps TRBD2 (6 bases). This CDR3 has 13 amino acids. Per the germline V gene, CDR1 is SQVTM and CDR2 is ANQGSEA. As DNA, the CDR3 is TGCAGCGTTGTGGTCCGGGGGATCTACGGGCAGTACTTC. It codes for CSVVVRGIYGQYF.

The J gene is TRBJ2-5, the V gene TRBV7-2, with TRBD2 identical over 7 bases. In germline, CDR1 is SGHTA, CDR2 FQGNSA. The CDR3 is 16 amino acids. The trim removed 5 bases at V and 5 bases at J, leaving 14 bases unmatched. CDR3 residues: CASSPRLGAGSETQYF. The CDR3 nucleotides read TGTGCCAGCAGCCCTAGGTTAGGAGCGGGGAGTGAGACCCAGTACTTC.

The rearrangement joins TRBV6-5 to TRBJ1-1; D not certain. The germline V gene encodes CDR1 MNHEY and CDR2 SVGAGI. The CDR3 has 15 amino acids. V lost 0 bases and J 0 bases, leaving 8 bases between the germline ends. DNA for the CDR3: TGTGCCAGCAGTTACTCGGGAGGAATGAACACTGAAGCTTTCTTT. Protein sequence: CASSYSGGMNTEAFF.

This clone appeared a few times. The rearrangement joins TRBV6-6 to TRBJ2-7; D is possibly TRBD2 (7 bases). Germline V gene lookup returns CDR1 MNHNY and CDR2 SVGAGI (reference sequence). The ends were cut back, 6 bases at V and 2 bases at J, with 14 bases in the middle. The CDR3 is made up of 14 amino acids. As DNA, the CDR3 is TGTGCCAGCAGAGTGGGGGGGCAGCCCTACGAGCAGTACTTC. This translates into CASRVGGQPYEQYF.

The rearrangement links TRBV4-2 to TRBJ2-3, with 8 bases that match TRBD1. The ends lost 1 base at V and 2 bases at J; junction bases unmatched: 8. The CDR3 sequence is 17 residues long. Germline V gives CDR1 LGHNA, CDR2 YNFKEQ. The CDR3 spells CASSQASPGQATDTQYF. Written as DNA, the CDR3 is TGTGCCAGCAGCCAAGCATCACCGGGACAGGCCACAGATACGCAGTATTTT.

This chain joins TRBV7-2 and TRBJ1-5; 7 bases line up with TRBD1. CDR3 size: 15 residues. The V gene end was trimmed by 5 bases and the J gene end by 1 base; junction bases not matched to a gene: 5. The germline gives CDR1 SGHTA, CDR2 FQGNSA. CDR3 nucleotide sequence: TGTGCCAGCAGCCCGACAGGGTTAAGCAATCAGCCCCAGCATTTT. Translated, it gives CASSPTGLSNQPQHF.

The chain uses TRBV7-2 and TRBJ2-4; no clear D. The CDR3 extends over 14 amino acids. Germline CDR1 reads SGHTA; CDR2 reads FQGNSA. V shed 1 base and J shed 1 base, with 5 bases lying between them. Here the CDR3 DNA reads TGTGCCAGCAGCTTAGGACACGCCAAAAACATTCAGTACTTC. It codes for CASSLGHAKNIQYF.

J is TRBJ1-2 and V is TRBV27; D is perhaps TRBD1 (5 bases). V was clipped by 4 bases and J by 8 bases, with 17 bases between them. Germline CDR1 and CDR2: MNHEY and SMNVEV (reference sequence). The length of the CDR3 is 14 residues. CDR3 amino acids: CASSSSGARGGYTF. DNA for the CDR3: TGTGCCAGCAGTTCCTCCGGGGCGCGGGGAGGCTACACCTTC.

The chain carries TRBV5-1 and TRBJ2-3; D possibly corresponds to TRBD2 (6 bases). V dropped 1 base and J dropped 4 bases, with 10 bases sitting between them. The CDR3 sequence is 14 residues long. Germline V gene lookup returns CDR1 SGHRS and CDR2 YFSETQ. The DNA of the CDR3 is TGCGCCAGCAGCTTGACTGGAGGGGCAGATACGCAGTATTTT. Its translation: CASSLTGGADTQYF.